Below, 8 T cell receptor beta chains from the same sample are listed, as sequenced in a study of blood T cells in healthy people across ages. Then a second PCR, running about 6 to 11 cycles, was carried out with a sample-barcoded 5' primer and a J-beta primer mix. TCRdb ran MiXCR on the 5' RACE reads and lists one entry per CDR3 protein. The sample yields about 400,000 distinct CDR3 sequences, approximately 47% seen once. Material for sequencing was blood. These receptors all stem from a man aged 60 to 69 in good health.

This chain connects TRBV6-5 to TRBJ2-5; D is ambiguous. Judging by the DNA end, TRBJ2-7 fits better; the J call may be wrong. CDR3 length: 13 residues. Germline loops: CDR1 MNHEY, CDR2 SVGAGI. The CDR3 DNA sequence: TGTGCCACCCTAAACTGGGGAAAAGGCGAGCAGTACTTC. Translating gives CATLNWGKGEQYF.

CDR3 sequence reads: CASSYLSGTTQYF. CDR3 sequence (DNA): TGTGCCAGCAGTTACTTATCTGGGACGACCCAGTACTTC. The chain carries TRBV6-5 and TRBJ2-5; D possibly uses TRBD1 or TRBD2 (5 bases each). The length of the CDR3 is 13 residues. Deletions cut 1 base from V and 7 bases from J, with 10 bases between. Germline CDR1 is MNHEY and CDR2 is SVGAGI.

This chain connects TRBV6-1 to TRBJ1-2; possible D gene TRBD1, 6 bases. The germline CDR1 and CDR2 sequences are MNHNS and SASEGT. The CDR3 loop spans 16 amino acids. The V gene lost 3 bases and the J gene lost 8 bases, with 22 bases spanning the gap. CDR3 residues: CASSEAAGTPGPGYTF. CDR3 bases: TGTGCCAGCAGTGAGGCCGCCGGGACACCCGGCCCGGGCTACACCTTC.

V and J are TRBV5-1 and TRBJ2-7; 8 nucleotides line up with TRBD1. Germline assignment: CDR1 SGHRS and CDR2 YFSETQ. V shed 2 bases, J shed 6 bases, and the junction held 10 bases outside the gene matches. This CDR3 spans 15 amino acids. CDR3 residues: CASSFSGTGNSEQYF. CDR3 sequence (DNA): TGCGCCAGCAGCTTCTCCGGGACAGGAAATTCCGAGCAGTACTTC.

This clonotype occurred a few times. V usage is TRBV28 and J usage is TRBJ1-2; TRBD1 agrees at 7 bases. CDR3 length equals 15 residues. The V gene's germline CDR1 is MDHEN and CDR2 SYDVKM. V shed 6 bases and J 4 bases; nucleotides not matched to a gene: 11. CDR3 sequence reads: CASSSRQGNPYGYTF. DNA for the CDR3: TGTGCCAGCAGCTCTAGACAGGGAAACCCCTATGGCTACACCTTC.

There are a few counts of this clonotype. This may be a read error: a much more frequent sequence differs by one nucleotide. This chain uses TRBV7-9 with TRBJ2-3; possibly TRBD1 for D (5 bases). The CDR3 extends over 15 amino acids. Looked up from germline, CDR1 is SEHNR and CDR2 is FQNEAQ (reference sequence). Written as DNA, the CDR3 is TGTGCCAGCAGCTTAGCGGTCGACCCGACAGATGCGCAGTATTTT. Its translation is CASSLAVDPTDAQYF.

The chain's CDR3 is CASSLGTSIYNEQFF. As DNA, the CDR3 is TGTGCCAGCTCACTCGGGACTAGCATCTACAATGAGCAGTTCTTC. This chain uses TRBV18 with TRBJ2-1, with TRBD2 identical over 9 bases. Trimming removed 4 bases from V and 3 bases from J; junction bases left unmatched: 4. Germline values: CDR1 KGHSH, CDR2 LQKENI. CDR3 length equals 15 residues.

The V and J genes are TRBV12-3 or TRBV12-4 and TRBJ2-1; 10 positions match TRBD2. Unmatched junction bases numbered 11, after V lost 6 bases and J lost 9 bases. The CDR3 has 15 amino acids. CDR3 coding DNA: TGTGCCAGCAGCCAAATCCCTCGACTAGCGGGTGAGCAGTTCTTC. Its protein product is CASSQIPRLAGEQFF.